The 19 T cell receptor beta chains below were found in one sample sequenced in a study of OX40 agonist ivuxolimab in advanced cancers. Here immunoSEQ multiplex PCR was the method, and the copy in TCRdb shows in-frame clones only, minus some. The table records more than 9,500 clones, approximately 81% of them present only once. This specimen consisted of CD4+ or CD8+ T cells sorted from blood, obtained in a trial of the OX40 agonist ivuxolimab. The receptor source for this set is an adult with an advanced solid tumor such as melanoma, head and neck, liver or kidney cancer.

This chain joins TRBV19 and TRBJ2-5; 8 bases align to TRBD2. Germline V CDR1 and CDR2: LNHDA, SQIVND (reference sequence). The CDR3 sequence is 15 residues long. The V and J ends lost 1 base and 5 bases, in that order; junction bases with no gene match: 6. CDR3 in amino acids: CASSIGAGVAETQYF. Written as DNA, the CDR3 is TGTGCCAGTAGTATAGGAGCGGGGGTGGCGGAGACCCAGTACTTC.

This chain connects TRBV4-2 to TRBJ2-7; TRBD2 matches at 7 bases. J was trimmed by 0 bases and V by 3 bases; bases with no gene match: 17. Per the germline V gene, CDR1 is LGHNA and CDR2 is YNFKEQ. There are 19 residues in the CDR3. The CDR3 protein is CASSHPFQRGPGGSYEQYF. CDR3 bases: TGTGCCAGCAGCCATCCATTTCAGCGGGGACCCGGGGGCTCCTACGAGCAGTACTTC.

There are a few counts of this clone. The rearrangement links TRBV5-6 to TRBJ1-2; 9 bases agree with TRBD1. Germline V gene sequence: CDR1 SGHDT, CDR2 YYEEEE. The CDR3 has 14 residues. V lost 6 bases, J lost 7 bases, and 10 bases stayed unmatched. CDR3 loop: CASISGTGMAGYTF. The CDR3 DNA is TGTGCCAGCATCTCGGGGACAGGGATGGCTGGCTACACCTTC.

The genes are TRBV5-1 and TRBJ2-7; D not certain. V was trimmed by 4 bases and J by 3 bases, leaving 11 bases between them. This CDR3 has 13 residues. In germline, CDR1 is SGHRS, CDR2 YFSETQ. The CDR3 DNA reads TGCGCCAGCAGCACCGACGGTCTCTACGAGCAGTACTTC. Translation: CASSTDGLYEQYF. The full variable domain, with the rest looked up from reference TRBV5-1 and TRBJ2-7, is KAGVTQTPRYLIKTRGQQVTLSCSPISGHRSVSWYQQTPGQGLQFLFEYFSETQRNKGNFPGRFSGRQFSNSRSEMNVSTLELGDSALYLCASSTDGLYEQYFGPGTRLTVT.

V usage is TRBV19 and J usage is TRBJ2-7, with 12 bases lining up with TRBD2. This CDR3 has 16 amino acids. CDR1 is LNHDA and CDR2 is SQIVND in the germline V gene (reference sequence). The J segment lost 5 bases and the V segment lost 4 bases, leaving 9 bases of the junction unmatched. CDR3: CASSKYGLAGMNEQYF. The CDR3 nucleotides are TGTGCCAGTAGTAAATACGGACTAGCGGGGATGAACGAGCAGTACTTC.

As regards this clone: Other DNA sequences in this sample translate to the same CDR3. The chain carries TRBV18 and TRBJ2-7; tentative D call: TRBD1 (5 bases). The CDR3 extends over 14 amino acids. Trimming took 0 bases from V and 4 from J, leaving 10 bases between them. From germline, CDR1 is KGHSH and CDR2 LQKENI. CDR3 DNA: TGTGCCAGCTCACCACCCGACAGACCGTACGAGCAGTACTTC. Amino acids: CASSPPDRPYEQYF. Full variable domain (remainder filled in from reference TRBV18 and TRBJ2-7): NAGVMQNPRHLVRRRGQEARLRCSPMKGHSHVYWYRQLPEEGLKFMVYLQKENIIDESGMPKERFSAEFPKEGPSILRIQQVVRGDSAAYFCASSPPDRPYEQYFGPGTRLTVT.

The chain carries TRBV7-2 and TRBJ1-4; 9 nucleotides line up with TRBD1. V lost 5 bases, J lost 2 bases, and 9 bases stayed unmatched. The CDR3 spans 17 residues. Per the germline V gene, CDR1 is SGHTA and CDR2 is FQGNSA. CDR3 bases: TGTGCCAGCAGCAAGACGGGACAGGGTAGGACTAATGAAAAACTGTTTTTT. Amino acid sequence: CASSKTGQGRTNEKLFF.

The V call is TRBV9, the J call TRBJ2-7; a weak D match, TRBD1 (8 bases). V lost 0 bases and J lost 6, with 22 bases in between. Germline CDR1 and CDR2: SGDLS and YYNGEE. There are 17 residues in the CDR3. CDR3 region: CASSVDPLTGEGGEQYF. Here the CDR3 DNA reads TGTGCCAGCAGCGTAGACCCCTTGACAGGGGAGGGCGGCGAGCAGTACTTC. Filled out from reference TRBV9 and TRBJ2-7, the complete variable domain reads DSGVTQTPKHLITATGQRVTLRCSPRSGDLSVYWYQQSLDQGLQFLIQYYNGEERAKGNILERFSAQQFPDLHSELNLSSLELGDSALYFCASSVDPLTGEGGEQYFGPGTRLTVT.

This sequence joins TRBV19 and TRBJ1-2; D not resolved. The V gene lost 6 bases and the J gene lost 7 bases, with 9 bases spanning the gap. Germline assignment: CDR1 LNHDA and CDR2 SQIVND (reference sequence). The CDR3 contains 11 residues. The chain's CDR3 is CASRDSGGYTF. CDR3 sequence (DNA): TGTGCCAGTAGGGACTCGGGTGGCTACACCTTC. The full variable domain, rest sourced from reference TRBV19 and TRBJ1-2, is DGGITQSPKYLFRKEGQNVTLSCEQNLNHDAMYWYRQDPGQGLRLIYYSQIVNDFQKGDIAEGYSVSREKKESFPLTVTSAQKNPTAFYLCASRDSGGYTFGSGTRLTVV.

This chain links TRBV6-5 with TRBJ1-5; D is perhaps TRBD1 (5 bases). The CDR3 is made up of 14 amino acids. V was clipped by 1 base and J by 3 bases, with 7 bases between them. Germline lookup yields CDR1 MNHEY and CDR2 SVGAGI. CDR3 protein: CASSYLGPNQPQHF. In nucleotides, the CDR3 is TGTGCCAGCAGTTACTTGGGACCCAATCAGCCCCAGCATTTT.

This rearrangement joins TRBV19 to TRBJ2-7, with unresolved D. Germline assignment: CDR1 LNHDA and CDR2 SQIVND (reference sequence). V was clipped by 2 bases and J by 3 bases, with 8 bases between them. The CDR3 consists of 13 residues. The CDR3 sequence: CASSITDNYEQYF. DNA of the CDR3: TGTGCCAGTAGTATAACCGACAACTACGAGCAGTACTTC.

As concerns this clone: Other DNA sequences in this specimen translate into the identical CDR3. The gene calls are TRBV10-3 and TRBJ1-6, with 9 bases lining up with TRBD1. Germline V gene sequence: CDR1 ENHRY, CDR2 SYGVKD. The length of the CDR3 is 15 residues. V was pared by 0 bases and J by 10 bases, with 4 bases of the junction left unmatched. The CDR3 loop is CAISESGQGESPLHF. The CDR3 DNA sequence: TGTGCCATCAGTGAGTCGGGACAGGGCGAATCACCCCTCCACTTT.

The V gene is TRBV5-5, the J gene TRBJ1-2; 10 bases map to TRBD1. V was pared by 4 bases and J by 4 bases, with 13 bases of the junction left unmatched. The CDR3 is 17 residues long. Germline-derived CDR1 and CDR2 are SGHKS and YYEKEE (reference sequence). The CDR3 sequence is CASSHEDRGGFGYGYTF. The DNA of the CDR3 is TGTGCCAGCAGCCACGAGGACAGGGGGGGTTTTGGCTATGGCTACACCTTC.

This clone was seen only a few times. The CDR3 nucleotides are TGTGCCAGCAGCACGGGGACAGGGGGCCACACTGAAGCTTTCTTT. This encodes CASSTGTGGHTEAFF. V usage is TRBV2 and J usage is TRBJ1-1, with 12 bases matching TRBD1. The ends lost 6 bases at V and 3 bases at J; junction bases unmatched: 5. The CDR3 runs 15 residues. Germline-derived CDR1 and CDR2 are SNHLY and FYNNEI.

The chain joins TRBV4-1 to TRBJ2-7, with D possibly matching TRBD1 (6 bases). V was clipped by 1 base and J by 5 bases, with 15 bases between them. The CDR3 loop spans 15 amino acids. Germline lookup yields CDR1 MGHRA and CDR2 YSYEKL. The CDR3: CASSQGQVLFDEQYF. In DNA form, the CDR3 reads TGCGCCAGCAGCCAAGGACAGGTTCTCTTCGACGAGCAGTACTTC.

V and J are TRBV7-9 and TRBJ2-1; tentatively, D is TRBD1 or TRBD2 (5 bases each). Trimming pared 1 base from V and 5 bases from J, leaving 18 bases between. Per germline, CDR1 SEHNR and CDR2 FQNEAQ (reference sequence). The length of the CDR3 is 17 residues. The CDR3, as DNA: TGTGCCAGCAGCTTAGATGGGGCCGGGACCGAAGACAATGAGCAGTTCTTC. It is translated as CASSLDGAGTEDNEQFF.

The genes are TRBV30 and TRBJ2-7; the match to TRBD2 covers 7 bases. The CDR3 covers 15 residues. Germline V gene data show CDR1 as GTSNPN and CDR2 as SVGIG (reference sequence). Trimming took 6 bases from V and 6 from J; bases not matched to a gene: 17. The DNA of the CDR3 is TGTGCCTGTTCGGGGGGAGCGGGGATGTCGACCGAGCAGTACTTC. Residues: CACSGGAGMSTEQYF.

This sequence joins TRBV16 and TRBJ1-1; D is possibly TRBD1 (5 bases). V was shortened by 2 bases and J by 1 base, with 5 bases between the two germline ends. The CDR3 totals 13 residues. CDR1 is KGHSY and CDR2 is FQNENV in the germline V gene. The CDR3 region is CASSQGTNTEAFF. CDR3 in DNA: TGTGCCAGCAGCCAAGGGACGAACACTGAAGCTTTCTTT.

The V and J genes are TRBV6-9 and TRBJ1-6; D is ambiguous. In germline, CDR1 is MNHGY, CDR2 SVAAGI. The length of the CDR3 is 14 residues. Trimming stripped 3 bases from V and 9 bases from J, with 12 bases between. The CDR3 sequence: CASSYGTEFSPLHF. The CDR3, as DNA: TGTGCCAGCAGTTACGGTACAGAATTTTCACCCCTCCACTTT.